This TCR beta chain was identified during a study of vaccination and CD4 T cells after COVID-19. Study details: Samples were collected from a few convalescent patients on day 14 and on days 161 to 241 after vaccination.

Specified time point: late sampling 161 to 241 days after vaccination in a few convalescent patients. Stated treatment: roughly 10-day PBMC culture with coronavirus spike peptide pools or control peptides (ViraFEST assay). Via ViraFEST, peptide pools expanded antigen-specific T cells before TCR sequencing. Per the germline V gene, CDR1 is DFQATT and CDR2 is SNEGSKA (reference sequence). The ends were cut back, 3 bases at V and 8 bases at J, with 5 bases in the middle. The CDR3 totals 10 residues. This clonotype was recorded once. What it recognizes is unknown. The Oncomine TCR Beta short-read assay sequenced DNA from cultured CD4+ T cells. TCRdb passed the PCR reads through MiXCR, listing each CDR3 protein once. Of some 21,000 distinct CDR3 sequences in the sample, about 45% are singletons; the top ten hold roughly 5%.

This sequence originates from a human donor who had recovered from COVID-19. The sample here was CD4+ T cells from blood, cultured in vitro, taken about 7 months after SARS-CoV-2 vaccination. This chain uses TRBV20-1 with TRBJ2-1; no definite D call. CDR3 DNA: TGCAGTGCTAGTCCGTATGAGCAGTTCTTC. Protein product: CSASPYEQFF.